This TCR beta chain is drawn from a study of cytotoxic CD8 clonotypes in ibrutinib-treated CLL. As for the study in general: Patients attained around 25 partial and 2 complete responses; at median 68 months, about 15 remained remitted while approximately twelve progressed. Response sampling occurred after a median 12 months of treatment (range 6 to 36). Samples yielded averages of hundreds of thousands of productive templates and about 89,000 productive rearrangements. Study outcomes and limitations: Rising at ibrutinib response, clonality subsequently fell back toward baseline at progression.

On this clone itself: Its antigen is currently unknown.

The data were produced by immunoSEQ multiplex PCR, yet TCRdb's version contains in-frame clones alone and is incomplete. The repertoire holds 110,000 to 150,000 clones, with about 76% as singletons. V was clipped by 4 bases and J by 5 bases, with 16 bases between them. The length of the CDR3 is 15 residues. The source was PBMCs, collected after 24 months of ibrutinib treatment. This sequence was found in a human donor with chronic lymphocytic leukemia. The chain uses TRBV5-3 and TRBJ1-5; D possibly corresponds to TRBD1 (6 bases). TRBV5-3 counts as an open reading frame of uncertain function. DNA for the CDR3: TGTGCCAGAAGCCCGGGGGGCGGAGGGGATCAGCCCCAGCATTTT. Translated: CARSPGGGGDQPQHF.